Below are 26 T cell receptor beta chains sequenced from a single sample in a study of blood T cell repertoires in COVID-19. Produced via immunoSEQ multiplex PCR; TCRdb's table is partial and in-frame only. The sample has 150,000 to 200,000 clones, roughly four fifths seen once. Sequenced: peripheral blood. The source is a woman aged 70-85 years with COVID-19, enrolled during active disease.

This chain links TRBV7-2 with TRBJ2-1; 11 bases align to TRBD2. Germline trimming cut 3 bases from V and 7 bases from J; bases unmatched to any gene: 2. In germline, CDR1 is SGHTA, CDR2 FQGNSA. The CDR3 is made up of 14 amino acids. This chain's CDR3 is CASSFSGRANEQFF. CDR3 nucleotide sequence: TGTGCCAGCAGCTTTAGCGGGAGGGCGAATGAGCAGTTCTTC.

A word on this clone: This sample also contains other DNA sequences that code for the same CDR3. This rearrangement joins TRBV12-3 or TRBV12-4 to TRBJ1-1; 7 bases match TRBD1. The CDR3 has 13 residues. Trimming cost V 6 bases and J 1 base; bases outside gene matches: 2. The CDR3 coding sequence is TGTGCCAGCAGCCGACAGGGGAACACTGAAGCTTTCTTT. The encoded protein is CASSRQGNTEAFF.

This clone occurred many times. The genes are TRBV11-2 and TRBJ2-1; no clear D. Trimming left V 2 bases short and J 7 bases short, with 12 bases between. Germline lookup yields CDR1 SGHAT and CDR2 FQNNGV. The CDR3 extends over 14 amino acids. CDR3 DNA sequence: TGTGCCAGCAGCTTAAACCGCGTGCTTAATGAGCAGTTCTTC. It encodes CASSLNRVLNEQFF.

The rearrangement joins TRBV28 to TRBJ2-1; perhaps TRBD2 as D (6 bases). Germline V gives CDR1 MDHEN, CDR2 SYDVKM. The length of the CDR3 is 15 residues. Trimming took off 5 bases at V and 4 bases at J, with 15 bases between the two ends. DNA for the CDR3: TGTGCCAGCAGTATCCCGGGACTTGGGTACAATGAGCAGTTCTTC. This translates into CASSIPGLGYNEQFF.

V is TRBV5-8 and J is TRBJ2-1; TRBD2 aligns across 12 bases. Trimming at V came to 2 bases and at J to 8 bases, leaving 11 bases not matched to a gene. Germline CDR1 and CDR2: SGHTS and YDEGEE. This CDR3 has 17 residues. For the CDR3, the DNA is TGTGCCAGCAGCTTCGTACAGACTAGCGGGAGCAAGGATGAGCAGTTCTTC. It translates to CASSFVQTSGSKDEQFF.

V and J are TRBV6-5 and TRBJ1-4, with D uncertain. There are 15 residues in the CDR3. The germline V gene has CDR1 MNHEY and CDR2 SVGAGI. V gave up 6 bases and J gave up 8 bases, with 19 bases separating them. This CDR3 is CASRALGPFIEKLFF. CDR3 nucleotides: TGTGCCAGCAGGGCCTTGGGCCCGTTTATCGAAAAACTGTTTTTT.

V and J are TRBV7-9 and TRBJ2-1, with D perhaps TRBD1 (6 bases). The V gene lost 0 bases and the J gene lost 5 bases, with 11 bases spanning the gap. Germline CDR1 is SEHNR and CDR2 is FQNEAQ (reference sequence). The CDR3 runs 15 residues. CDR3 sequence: CASSLAPGAHNEQFF. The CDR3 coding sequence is TGTGCCAGCAGCTTAGCGCCAGGGGCCCACAATGAGCAGTTCTTC.

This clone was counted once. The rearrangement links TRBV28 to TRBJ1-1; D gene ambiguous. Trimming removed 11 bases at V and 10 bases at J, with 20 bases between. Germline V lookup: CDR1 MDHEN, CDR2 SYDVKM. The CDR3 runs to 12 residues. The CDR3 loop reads CAASGTQARAFF. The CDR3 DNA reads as TGTGCCGCCTCGGGAACCCAGGCCAGAGCTTTCTTT.

The CDR3 protein is CASKPAGGSYEQYF. The CDR3 DNA follows: TGTGCCAGCAAACCGGCAGGGGGCTCCTACGAGCAGTACTTC. The V gene is TRBV19, the J gene TRBJ2-7; 7 bases match TRBD1. This CDR3 is built from 14 residues. CDR1 is LNHDA and CDR2 is SQIVND in the germline V gene (reference sequence). The V segment lost 9 bases and the J segment 0 bases; nucleotides outside the gene matches: 8.

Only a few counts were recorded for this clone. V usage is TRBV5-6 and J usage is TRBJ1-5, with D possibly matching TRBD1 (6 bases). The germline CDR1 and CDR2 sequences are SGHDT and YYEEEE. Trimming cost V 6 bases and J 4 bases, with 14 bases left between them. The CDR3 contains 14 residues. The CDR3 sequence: CASTRRGGNQPQHF. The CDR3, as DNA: TGTGCCAGCACCCGAAGGGGGGGGAATCAGCCCCAGCATTTT.

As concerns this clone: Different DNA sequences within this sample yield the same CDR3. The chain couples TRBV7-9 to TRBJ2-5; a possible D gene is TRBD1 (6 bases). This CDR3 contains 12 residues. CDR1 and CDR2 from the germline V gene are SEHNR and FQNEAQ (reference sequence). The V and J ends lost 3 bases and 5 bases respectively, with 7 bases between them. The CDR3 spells CASSLQGETQYF. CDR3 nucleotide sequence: TGTGCCAGCAGCTTGCAGGGGGAGACCCAGTACTTC.

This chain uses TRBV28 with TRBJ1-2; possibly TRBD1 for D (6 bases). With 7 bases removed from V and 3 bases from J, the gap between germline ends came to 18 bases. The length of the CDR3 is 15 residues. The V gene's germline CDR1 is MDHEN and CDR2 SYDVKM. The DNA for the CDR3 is TGTGCCAGCACCACCGGACAGTCCGGGCACTATGGCTACACCTTC. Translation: CASTTGQSGHYGYTF.

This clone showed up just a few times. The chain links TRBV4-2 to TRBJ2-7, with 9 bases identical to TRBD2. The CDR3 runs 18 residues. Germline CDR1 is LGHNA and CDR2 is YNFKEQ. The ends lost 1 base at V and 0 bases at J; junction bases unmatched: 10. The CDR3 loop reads CASSQVLAGVQSSYEQYF. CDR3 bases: TGTGCCAGCAGCCAAGTATTAGCGGGAGTTCAAAGCTCCTACGAGCAGTACTTC.

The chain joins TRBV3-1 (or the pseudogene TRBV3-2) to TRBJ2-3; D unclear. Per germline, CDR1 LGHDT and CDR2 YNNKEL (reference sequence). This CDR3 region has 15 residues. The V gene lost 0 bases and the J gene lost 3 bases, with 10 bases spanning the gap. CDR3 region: CASSQEGRVTDTQYF. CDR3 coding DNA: TGTGCCAGCAGCCAAGAGGGTCGGGTTACAGATACGCAGTATTTT.

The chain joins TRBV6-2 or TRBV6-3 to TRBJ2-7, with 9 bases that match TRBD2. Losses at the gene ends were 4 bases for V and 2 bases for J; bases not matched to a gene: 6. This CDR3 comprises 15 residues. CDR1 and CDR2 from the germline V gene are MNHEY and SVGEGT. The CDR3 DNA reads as TGTGCCAGCAGTTCACTGACTAGCGGTGCCTACGAGCAGTACTTC. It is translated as CASSSLTSGAYEQYF.

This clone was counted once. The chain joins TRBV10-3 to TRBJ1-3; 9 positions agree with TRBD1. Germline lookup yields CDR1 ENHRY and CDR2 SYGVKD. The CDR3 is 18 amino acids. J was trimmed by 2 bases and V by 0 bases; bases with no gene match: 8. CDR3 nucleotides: TGTGCCATCAGTGAGTCGCTCGGGACAGGGATTGCTGGAAACACCATATATTTT. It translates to CAISESLGTGIAGNTIYF.

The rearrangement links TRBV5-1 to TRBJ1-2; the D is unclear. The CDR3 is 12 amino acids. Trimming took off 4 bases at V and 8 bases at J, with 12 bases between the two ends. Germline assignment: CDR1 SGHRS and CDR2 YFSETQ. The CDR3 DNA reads TGCGCCAGCAGCCTTTCGCGAGGGGGCTACACCTTC. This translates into CASSLSRGGYTF.

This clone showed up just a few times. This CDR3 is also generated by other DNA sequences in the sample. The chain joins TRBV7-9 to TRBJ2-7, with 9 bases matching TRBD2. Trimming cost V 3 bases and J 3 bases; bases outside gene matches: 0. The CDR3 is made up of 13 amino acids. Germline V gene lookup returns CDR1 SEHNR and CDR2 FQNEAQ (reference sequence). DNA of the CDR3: TGTGCCAGCAGCTTTAGCGGGAGCTACGAGCAGTACTTC. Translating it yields CASSFSGSYEQYF.

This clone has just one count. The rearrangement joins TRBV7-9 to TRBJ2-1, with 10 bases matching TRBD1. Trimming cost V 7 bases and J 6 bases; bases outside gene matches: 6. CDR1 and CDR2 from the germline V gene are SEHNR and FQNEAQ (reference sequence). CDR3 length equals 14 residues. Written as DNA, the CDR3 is TGTGCCAGCATGCGACAGGGGGCGATCAATGAGCAGTTCTTC. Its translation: CASMRQGAINEQFF.

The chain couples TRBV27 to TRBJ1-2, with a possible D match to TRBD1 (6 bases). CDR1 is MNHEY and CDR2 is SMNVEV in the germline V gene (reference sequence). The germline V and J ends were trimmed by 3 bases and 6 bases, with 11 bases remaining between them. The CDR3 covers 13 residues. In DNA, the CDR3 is TGTGCCAGCAGTTTCCGAGGGGGACATGGCTACACCTTC. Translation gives CASSFRGGHGYTF.

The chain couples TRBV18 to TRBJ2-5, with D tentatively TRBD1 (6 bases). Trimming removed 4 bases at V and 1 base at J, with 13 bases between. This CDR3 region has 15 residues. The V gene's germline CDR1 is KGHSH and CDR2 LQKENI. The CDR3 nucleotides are TGTGCCAGCTCACGAAGTACAGGGTTCCAAGAGACCCAGTACTTC. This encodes CASSRSTGFQETQYF. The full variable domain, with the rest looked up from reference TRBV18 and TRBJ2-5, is NAGVMQNPRHLVRRRGQEARLRCSPMKGHSHVYWYRQLPEEGLKFMVYLQKENIIDESGMPKERFSAEFPKEGPSILRIQQVVRGDSAAYFCASSRSTGFQETQYFGPGTRLLVL.

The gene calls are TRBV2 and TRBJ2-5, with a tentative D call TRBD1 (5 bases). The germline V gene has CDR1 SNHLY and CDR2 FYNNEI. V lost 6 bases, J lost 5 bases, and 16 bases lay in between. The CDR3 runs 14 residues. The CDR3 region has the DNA TGTGCCAGCAGCAAAGGGGCCGCTGCGGAGACCCAGTACTTC. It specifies CASSKGAAAETQYF.

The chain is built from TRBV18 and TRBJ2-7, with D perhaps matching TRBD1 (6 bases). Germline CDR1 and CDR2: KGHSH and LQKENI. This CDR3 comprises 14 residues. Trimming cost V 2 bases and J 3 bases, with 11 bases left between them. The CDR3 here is CASSPDKTGYEQYF. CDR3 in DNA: TGTGCCAGCTCACCAGATAAGACAGGCTACGAGCAGTACTTC. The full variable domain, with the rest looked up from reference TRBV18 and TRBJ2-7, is NAGVMQNPRHLVRRRGQEARLRCSPMKGHSHVYWYRQLPEEGLKFMVYLQKENIIDESGMPKERFSAEFPKEGPSILRIQQVVRGDSAAYFCASSPDKTGYEQYFGPGTRLTVT.

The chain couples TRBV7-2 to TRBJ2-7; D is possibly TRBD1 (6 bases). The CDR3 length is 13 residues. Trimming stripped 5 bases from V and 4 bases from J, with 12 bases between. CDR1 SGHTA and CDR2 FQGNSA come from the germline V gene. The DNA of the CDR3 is TGTGCCAGCAGCACCCAGACAGGTTACGAGCAGTACTTC. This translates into CASSTQTGYEQYF.

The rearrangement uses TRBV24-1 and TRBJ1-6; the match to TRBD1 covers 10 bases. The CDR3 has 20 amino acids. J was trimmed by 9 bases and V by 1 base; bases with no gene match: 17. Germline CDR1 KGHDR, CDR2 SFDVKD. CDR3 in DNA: TGTGCCACCAGTGATTTACCGGGACAGGGGTATCGGGTGGATAGTTCACCCCTCCACTTT. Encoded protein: CATSDLPGQGYRVDSSPLHF.

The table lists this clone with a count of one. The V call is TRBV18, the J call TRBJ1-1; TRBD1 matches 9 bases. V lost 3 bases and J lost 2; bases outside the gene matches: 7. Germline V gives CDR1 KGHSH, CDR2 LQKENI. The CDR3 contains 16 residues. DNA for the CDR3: TGTGCCAGCTCACCGGGACAGGGCGATAAAAACACTGAAGCTTTCTTT. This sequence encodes CASSPGQGDKNTEAFF.